The 4 T cell receptor beta chains presented below share a single source sample, sequenced in a study of blood T cell repertoires in COVID-19. Profiling relied on immunoSEQ multiplex PCR, and the TCRdb table lists in-frame clones only, not all of them. This sample carries around 300,000 clones, about nine tenths of them seen once, and the ten largest clones take roughly 5.9%. The source material was peripheral blood. All receptors derive from a woman aged 45-65 years with COVID-19, enrolled during active disease.

The rearrangement joins TRBV5-1 to TRBJ2-6; D remains unclear. The CDR3 extends over 15 amino acids. The germline CDR1 and CDR2 sequences are SGHRS and YFSETQ. Trimming removed 4 bases at V and 0 bases at J, with 8 bases between. The DNA of the CDR3 is TGCGCCAGCAGCCCTAAGAACTCTGGGGCCAACGTCCTGACTTTC. Its protein product is CASSPKNSGANVLTF.

The V and J genes are TRBV6-2 or TRBV6-3 and TRBJ2-7; D possibly corresponds to TRBD2 (7 bases). This CDR3 is 16 amino acids long. The germline V gene encodes CDR1 MNHEY and CDR2 SVGEGT. With 2 bases removed from V and 4 bases from J, the gap between germline ends came to 18 bases. CDR3 protein: CASSYPSSRGGYEQYF. The CDR3 DNA reads TGTGCCAGCAGTTACCCCTCGTCCAGGGGAGGGTACGAGCAGTACTTC.

The chain recombines TRBV6-4 with TRBJ2-5, with 8 positions matching TRBD2. Germline CDR1 is MRHNA and CDR2 is SNTAGT. V was pared by 6 bases and J by 2 bases, with 8 bases of the junction left unmatched. The CDR3 length is 15 residues. CDR3 DNA sequence: TGTGCCAGCAGGGTAATAGCGGGATCGCAAGAGACCCAGTACTTC. Translating gives CASRVIAGSQETQYF.

The genes are TRBV25-1 and TRBJ1-2; TRBD1 agrees at 7 bases. CDR3 size: 14 residues. In germline, CDR1 is MGHDK, CDR2 SYGVNS. J lost 1 base, V lost 6 bases, and 5 bases had no gene match. The CDR3 DNA sequence: TGTGCCAGCAGGGAGACAGGGTTTAACTATGGCTACACCTTC. Its translation: CASRETGFNYGYTF.